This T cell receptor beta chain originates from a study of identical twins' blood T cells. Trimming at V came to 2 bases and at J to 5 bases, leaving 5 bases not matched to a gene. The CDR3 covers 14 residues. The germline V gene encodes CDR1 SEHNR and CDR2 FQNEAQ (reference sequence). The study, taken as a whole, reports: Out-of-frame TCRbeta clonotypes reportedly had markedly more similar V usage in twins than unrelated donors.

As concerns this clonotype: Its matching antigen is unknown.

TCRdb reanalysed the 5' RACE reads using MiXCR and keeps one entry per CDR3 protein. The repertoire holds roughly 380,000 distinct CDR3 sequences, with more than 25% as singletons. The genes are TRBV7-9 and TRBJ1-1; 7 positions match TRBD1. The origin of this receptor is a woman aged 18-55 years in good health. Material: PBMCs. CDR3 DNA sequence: TGTGCCAGCAGCTTAACGGGACAGAGGACTGAAGCTTTCTTT. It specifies CASSLTGQRTEAFF. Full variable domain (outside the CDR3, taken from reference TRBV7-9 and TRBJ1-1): DTGVSQNPRHKITKRGQNVTFRCDPISEHNRLYWYRQTLGQGPEFLTYFQNEAQLEKSRLLSDRFSAERPKGSFSTLEIQRTEQGDSAMYLCASSLTGQRTEAFFGQGTRLTVV.